This is a list of T cell receptor beta chains from one sample in a study of multiple sclerosis patients with progressive multifocal leukoencephalopathy. Assay used: immunoSEQ multiplex PCR; TCRdb lists only in-frame clones, some missing. The sample records 30,000 or so clones, about 91% being singletons. Sequencing used PBMCs. The receptors come from a human donor with multiple sclerosis. The CDR3 runs from the conserved cysteine through the conserved F or W. A D gene is named only where the DNA matches it firmly. Not all rows give a size; the values are once, few, many and, for expanded clones, a class.

d_call: TRBD2
j_call: TRBJ2-1
v_call: TRBV11-2
clone_size: -
cdr3_nt: TGTGCCAGCAGCGGCGGACTAGCGGGAGTGGCCAATGAGCAGTTCTTC
cdr3_aa: CASSGGLAGVANEQFF

d_call: TRBD2
j_call: TRBJ2-7
v_call: TRBV30
clone_size: -
cdr3_nt: TGTGCCTGGACAAAGTTCGGGACTAGCGGGAGTGGCGAGCAGTACTTC
cdr3_aa: CAWTKFGTSGSGEQYF

d_call: -
j_call: TRBJ1-4
v_call: TRBV18
clone_size: -
cdr3_nt: TGTGCCAGCTCACCGAGGCAGGGGATGGGGGAAAAACTGTTTTTT
cdr3_aa: CASSPRQGMGEKLFF

d_call: -
j_call: TRBJ1-3
v_call: TRBV28
clone_size: -
cdr3_nt: TGTGCCAGCAGTACCCTGACCGCCTCTGGAAACACCATATATTTT
cdr3_aa: CASSTLTASGNTIYF

d_call: -
j_call: TRBJ1-6
v_call: TRBV14
clone_size: -
cdr3_nt: TGTGCCAGCAGCGTGGCAGCGCCTAATTCACCCCTCCACTTT
cdr3_aa: CASSVAAPNSPLHF

d_call: -
j_call: TRBJ2-7
v_call: TRBV5-4
clone_size: -
cdr3_nt: TGTGCCAGCAGCTTGCATCAGGGAGGATCCTACGAGCAGTACTTC
cdr3_aa: CASSLHQGGSYEQYF

d_call: TRBD1
j_call: TRBJ1-5
v_call: TRBV9
clone_size: -
cdr3_nt: TGTGCCAGCAGCGGCGGGGGACAGACAGATCAGCCCCAGCATTTT
cdr3_aa: CASSGGGQTDQPQHF

d_call: -
j_call: TRBJ2-3
v_call: TRBV7-6
clone_size: few
cdr3_nt: TGTGCCAGCAGCCCCGCTACACTCCACACAGATACGCAGTATTTT
cdr3_aa: CASSPATLHTDTQYF

d_call: -
j_call: TRBJ2-7
v_call: TRBV19
clone_size: once
cdr3_nt: TGTGCCAGTAGCCTGATGAGGGCAGGGGCCTACGAGCAGTACTTC
cdr3_aa: CASSLMRAGAYEQYF

d_call: -
j_call: TRBJ2-6
v_call: TRBV4-3
clone_size: -
cdr3_nt: TGCGCCAGCAGCCAAGAAGGCGATTACTCTGGGGCCAACGTCCTGACTTTC
cdr3_aa: CASSQEGDYSGANVLTF

d_call: -
j_call: TRBJ1-2
v_call: TRBV7-2
clone_size: -
cdr3_nt: TGTGCCAGCAGCTTCACAGCGAACTATGGCTACACCTTC
cdr3_aa: CASSFTANYGYTF

d_call: -
j_call: TRBJ1-2
v_call: TRBV28
clone_size: once
cdr3_nt: TGTGCCAGCAGTCCCCCATCTCTTTTGTTCCGAACAGGTTCCGGTGGCTACACCTTC
cdr3_aa: CASSPPSLLFRTGSGGYTF

d_call: -
j_call: TRBJ1-3
v_call: TRBV5-1
clone_size: once
cdr3_nt: TGCGCCAGCAGCTTGGGCCCGGGTGGGTCTGGAAACACCATATATTTT
cdr3_aa: CASSLGPGGSGNTIYF

d_call: -
j_call: TRBJ2-2
v_call: TRBV30
clone_size: -
cdr3_nt: TGTGCTTGGAGTGTGGGAACGTCAACCGGGGAGCTGTTTTTT
cdr3_aa: CAWSVGTSTGELFF

d_call: -
j_call: TRBJ1-1
v_call: TRBV7-8
clone_size: -
cdr3_nt: TGTGCCAGCAGCTTAAGGTCGAGGCAGAACACTGAAGCTTTCTTT
cdr3_aa: CASSLRSRQNTEAFF

d_call: -
j_call: TRBJ1-2
v_call: TRBV6-5
clone_size: -
cdr3_nt: TGTGCCAGCAGTTATGACGGGACGTCCTATGGCTACACCTTC
cdr3_aa: CASSYDGTSYGYTF

d_call: TRBD1
j_call: TRBJ2-1
v_call: TRBV27
clone_size: -
cdr3_nt: TGTGCCAGCAGTAGATGGACAGGGACTGGTGTGAATGAGCAGTTCTTC
cdr3_aa: CASSRWTGTGVNEQFF

d_call: TRBD2
j_call: TRBJ2-2
v_call: TRBV6-4
clone_size: few
cdr3_nt: TGTGCCAGCAGTGACTCTAGCGGGACCGGGGAGCTGTTTTTT
cdr3_aa: CASSDSSGTGELFF

d_call: -
j_call: TRBJ1-3
v_call: TRBV4-3
clone_size: few
cdr3_nt: TGCGCCAGCAGCCAAGGTGCGGGCAGGGTAGGAAACACCATATATTTT
cdr3_aa: CASSQGAGRVGNTIYF

d_call: -
j_call: TRBJ2-7
v_call: TRBV28
clone_size: -
cdr3_nt: TGTGCCACTTATGACGGCCTAACCTACGAGCAGTACTTC
cdr3_aa: CATYDGLTYEQYF

d_call: -
j_call: TRBJ2-7
v_call: TRBV7-9
clone_size: -
cdr3_nt: TGTGCCAGCAGCTTAGCAATCCCACAGGGAATCCACGAGCAGTACTTC
cdr3_aa: CASSLAIPQGIHEQYF

d_call: -
j_call: TRBJ1-2
v_call: TRBV27
clone_size: -
cdr3_nt: TGTGCCAGCAGTACTCCTGGGAGTAACTATGGCTACACCTTC
cdr3_aa: CASSTPGSNYGYTF

d_call: TRBD2
j_call: TRBJ2-7
v_call: TRBV7-9
clone_size: -
cdr3_nt: TGTGCCAGCAGCCTGGCGGCGGGAGCCTACGAGCAGTACTTC
cdr3_aa: CASSLAAGAYEQYF

d_call: TRBD2
j_call: TRBJ2-3
v_call: TRBV7-2
clone_size: -
cdr3_nt: TGTGCCAGCAGCTTGACTAGCGGGAGCGGTGGAGATACGCAGTATTTT
cdr3_aa: CASSLTSGSGGDTQYF

d_call: TRBD2
j_call: TRBJ2-1
v_call: TRBV7-9
clone_size: -
cdr3_nt: TGTGCCAGCAGCTTAGCAGCGGCTAGCGGGGGGAATGAGCAGTTCTTC
cdr3_aa: CASSLAAASGGNEQFF

d_call: -
j_call: TRBJ1-1
v_call: TRBV18
clone_size: -
cdr3_nt: TGTGCCAGCTCACCCCTCGGTCAGGGAGGCGACACTGAAGCTTTCTTT
cdr3_aa: CASSPLGQGGDTEAFF

d_call: -
j_call: TRBJ1-5
v_call: TRBV27
clone_size: -
cdr3_nt: TGTGCCAGCAGTTCTGGTGGAGGAGGTCAGCCCCAGCATTTT
cdr3_aa: CASSSGGGGQPQHF

d_call: TRBD2
j_call: TRBJ2-7
v_call: TRBV4-3
clone_size: -
cdr3_nt: TGCGCCAGCAGCCACCAAGTGGCTAGCGGGAGTCACGAGCAGTACTTC
cdr3_aa: CASSHQVASGSHEQYF

d_call: -
j_call: TRBJ2-7
v_call: TRBV27
clone_size: few
cdr3_nt: TGTGCCAGCAGTTTATGGTCCCCGGGGACCGACGAGCAGTACTTC
cdr3_aa: CASSLWSPGTDEQYF

d_call: TRBD1
j_call: TRBJ2-5
v_call: TRBV29-1
clone_size: -
cdr3_nt: TGCAGCGTTGTTCCGGGACAGGGGAGGCAAACCCAGTACTTC
cdr3_aa: CSVVPGQGRQTQYF

d_call: TRBD1
j_call: TRBJ2-1
v_call: TRBV28
clone_size: -
cdr3_nt: TGTGCCAGCAGTCCCCTGGGACAGTCTTTGAGCAATGAGCAGTTCTTC
cdr3_aa: CASSPLGQSLSNEQFF

d_call: -
j_call: TRBJ1-2
v_call: TRBV7-2
clone_size: once
cdr3_nt: TGTGCCAGCAGTCCGACGACAGCCGCTGGCAGTGGCTACACCTTC
cdr3_aa: CASSPTTAAGSGYTF

d_call: TRBD2
j_call: TRBJ2-7
v_call: TRBV19
clone_size: -
cdr3_nt: TGTGCCACAATGACTAGCGGGACTTTCAGGGACGAGCAGTACTTC
cdr3_aa: CATMTSGTFRDEQYF

d_call: -
j_call: TRBJ1-2
v_call: TRBV6-1
clone_size: few
cdr3_nt: TGTGCCAGCAGCCCCTCGGGGGGTACTAACTATGGCTACACCTTC
cdr3_aa: CASSPSGGTNYGYTF

d_call: -
j_call: TRBJ1-2
v_call: TRBV6-5
clone_size: -
cdr3_nt: TGTGCCAGCACCCCGCGGGCAGGGGATGGCTACACCTTC
cdr3_aa: CASTPRAGDGYTF

d_call: -
j_call: TRBJ2-7
v_call: TRBV5-3
clone_size: once
cdr3_nt: TGTGCCAGCAGCACCCCCGGGGACGGCTACGAGCAGTACTTC
cdr3_aa: CASSTPGDGYEQYF

d_call: -
j_call: TRBJ1-1
v_call: TRBV5-1
clone_size: -
cdr3_nt: TGCGCCAGCAGCCAGACGCAGTCTAGCCCTGAAGCTTTCTTT
cdr3_aa: CASSQTQSSPEAFF

d_call: -
j_call: TRBJ2-5
v_call: TRBV9
clone_size: -
cdr3_nt: TGTGCCAGCAGCGTAGCTCGGGGGCCGAGGGAGACCCAGTACTTC
cdr3_aa: CASSVARGPRETQYF

d_call: -
j_call: TRBJ2-1
v_call: TRBV14
clone_size: -
cdr3_nt: TGTGCCAGCAGCCAAGATATTGGGGTAGGTGAGCAGTTCTTC
cdr3_aa: CASSQDIGVGEQFF

d_call: -
j_call: TRBJ2-5
v_call: TRBV10-3
clone_size: -
cdr3_nt: TGTGCCATCAGTGATGACGGGCAAGAGACCCAGTACTTC
cdr3_aa: CAISDDGQETQYF

d_call: -
j_call: TRBJ2-7
v_call: TRBV29-1
clone_size: -
cdr3_nt: TGCAGCGTTGGATGGGGATCCCCATACGAGCAGTACTTC
cdr3_aa: CSVGWGSPYEQYF

d_call: -
j_call: TRBJ2-2
v_call: TRBV2
clone_size: -
cdr3_nt: TGTGCCAGCAGTGCGGATGGAATCGGGGAGCTGTTTTTT
cdr3_aa: CASSADGIGELFF